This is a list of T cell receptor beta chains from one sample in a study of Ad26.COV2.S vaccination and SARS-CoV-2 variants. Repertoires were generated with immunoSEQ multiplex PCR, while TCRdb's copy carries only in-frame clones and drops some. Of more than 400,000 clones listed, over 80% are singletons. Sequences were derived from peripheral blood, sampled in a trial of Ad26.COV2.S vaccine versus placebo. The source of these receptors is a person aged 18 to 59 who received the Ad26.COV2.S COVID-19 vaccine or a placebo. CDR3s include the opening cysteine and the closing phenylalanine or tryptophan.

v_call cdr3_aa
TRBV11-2 CASSLGHHQETQYF
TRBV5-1 CASSLVNRGRVTEAFF
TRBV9 CASSARQRGTEAFF
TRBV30 CARTGASNTEAFF
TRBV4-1 CASSQGILGGGENIQYF
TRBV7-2 CASSLDRDRGSGYTF
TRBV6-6 CASSPSGQAKTYTF
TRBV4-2 CASSQALELAGGPYNEQFF
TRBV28 CASSFLVAGQETQYF
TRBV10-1 CASRESRDRVTYGYTF
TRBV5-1 CASSPGQGLNTEAFF
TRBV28 CASSSDGVEAFF
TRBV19 CASSIDFTGRTRQETQYF
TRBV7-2 CASSTGLAYGYTF
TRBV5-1 CASSLRSGGRHNEQFF
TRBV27 CASSLFGLAEETQYF
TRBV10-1 CASSVWDRGRADTQYF
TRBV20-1 CSAGWDEQYF
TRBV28 CASSLDRVGNTIYF
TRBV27 CASSSPGRSDSEQYF
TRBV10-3 CAISDPGLRANYGYTF
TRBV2 CASNRQAGVFVNEQFF
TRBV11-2 CASSLVGADTEAFF
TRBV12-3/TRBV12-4 CASSLGETQYF
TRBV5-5 CASSLVLWGSYNEQFF
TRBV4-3 CASSQGLAGAYEQYF
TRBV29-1 CSVLGGGALGSGANVLTF
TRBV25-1 CASSPNGGEKLFF
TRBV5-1 CASTQGYGNTIYF
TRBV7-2 CASSLAGGWNTEAFF
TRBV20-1 CSASVTSNSPLHF
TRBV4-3 CASSQDRASYNSPLHF
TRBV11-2 CASSLIGVQETQYF
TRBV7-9 CASSTQGTEAFF
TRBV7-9 CASSPKDRSYEQYF
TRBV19 CASSIPRGTEAFF
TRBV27 CASSFTGGINQPQHF
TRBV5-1 CASSLSGGPYEQYF
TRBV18 CASSAGGGEQYF
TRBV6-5 CASTPGARSSYEQYF
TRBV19 CASSIFVLGSYSNQPQHF
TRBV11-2 CASSLDRAGGFFYGYTF